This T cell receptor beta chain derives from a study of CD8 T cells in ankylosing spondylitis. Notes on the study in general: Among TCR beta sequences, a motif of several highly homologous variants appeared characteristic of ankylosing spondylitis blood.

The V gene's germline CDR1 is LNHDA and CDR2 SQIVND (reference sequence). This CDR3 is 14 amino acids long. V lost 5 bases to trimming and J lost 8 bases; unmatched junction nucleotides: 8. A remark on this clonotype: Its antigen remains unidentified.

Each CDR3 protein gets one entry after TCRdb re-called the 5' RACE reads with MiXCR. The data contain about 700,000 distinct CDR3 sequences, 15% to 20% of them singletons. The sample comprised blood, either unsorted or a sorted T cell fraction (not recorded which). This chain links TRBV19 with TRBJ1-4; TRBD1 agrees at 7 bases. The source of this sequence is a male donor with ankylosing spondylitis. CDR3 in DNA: TGTGCCAGTAGTCAGGGACAGCGACTAGAAAAACTGTTTTTT. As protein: CASSQGQRLEKLFF.